The 24 T cell receptor beta chains below were found in one sample sequenced in a study of T cells in Graves' hyperthyroidism and ophthalmopathy. TCR beta CDR3 sequences were amplified from RNA transcripts. A set of HTBI primers served as the primers for a first-round RT-PCR of the TCR CDR3. Using its own MiXCR run on the multiplex PCR reads, TCRdb lists one record per CDR3 protein. The sample lists fewer than 200,000 distinct CDR3 sequences, 17% occurring once. Sequenced: blood. These receptors were taken from a woman aged 45-65 years with Graves' hyperthyroidism.

This clonotype was observed a handful of times. Relative to the germline gene, one junction end is altered; a read error may explain this. The chain carries TRBV7-3 and TRBJ2-2; weak D call: TRBD2 (5 bases). CDR3 length equals 13 residues. The germline V gene has CDR1 SGHTA and CDR2 FQGTGA. The CDR3 sequence: CAGSSGKTGELFF. The CDR3 nucleotides are TGTGCCGGCAGCTCGGGAAAAACCGGGGAGCTGTTTTTT.

As regards this clonotype: Possible read error: a much larger clone is one base away. The chain has TRBV4-1 and TRBJ1-1, with D possibly TRBD1 on 5 matching bases. The CDR3 runs 12 residues. The germline V gene has CDR1 MGHRA and CDR2 YSYEKL. This CDR3 is CASSQDRVAALF. Here the CDR3 DNA reads TGCGCCAGCAGCCAAGACAGGGTTGCAGCTCTCTTT.

This clonotype appeared many times. The V call is TRBV27, the J call TRBJ2-2; D perhaps matches TRBD2 (6 bases). The ends were cut back, 5 bases at V and 4 bases at J, with 14 bases in the middle. The CDR3 has 15 residues. Germline V gene sequence: CDR1 MNHEY, CDR2 SMNVEV (reference sequence). The CDR3 region is CASSDGLRGTGELFF. The CDR3 bases are TGTGCCAGCAGTGACGGGCTGCGGGGCACCGGGGAGCTGTTTTTT.

The rearrangement links TRBV10-1 to TRBJ1-3; the match to TRBD1 covers 10 bases. V was pared by 7 bases and J by 0 bases, with 24 bases of the junction left unmatched. From germline, CDR1 is WNHNN and CDR2 SYGVQD (reference sequence). This CDR3 region has 22 residues. The CDR3 spells CASNNRQERTGGRFFSGNTIYF. The CDR3 DNA sequence: TGCGCCAGCAATAATAGACAAGAGAGGACAGGGGGTCGATTTTTCTCTGGAAACACCATATATTTT.

The table lists this clonotype with many counts. The chain couples TRBV7-9 to TRBJ1-2; TRBD1 matches 8 bases. V gave up 5 bases and J gave up 8 bases; unmatched junction bases: 7. The CDR3 length is 13 residues. Germline assignment: CDR1 SEHNR and CDR2 FQNEAQ (reference sequence). CDR3 in amino acids: CASSAGTGEGYTF. The DNA of the CDR3 is TGTGCCAGCAGCGCCGGGACAGGAGAAGGCTACACCTTC.

V usage is TRBV9 and J usage is TRBJ2-2, with a possible D match to TRBD1 (5 bases). The CDR3 spans 15 residues. V lost 0 bases, J lost 7 bases, and 13 bases lay in between. Germline V lookup: CDR1 SGDLS, CDR2 YYNGEE. The CDR3 here is CASSVGPGSDGELFF. The CDR3 DNA reads as TGTGCCAGCAGCGTAGGGCCAGGGTCGGACGGGGAGCTGTTTTTT. Variable domain in full (rest from reference TRBV9 and TRBJ2-2): DSGVTQTPKHLITATGQRVTLRCSPRSGDLSVYWYQQSLDQGLQFLIQYYNGEERAKGNILERFSAQQFPDLHSELNLSSLELGDSALYFCASSVGPGSDGELFFGEGSRLTVL.

The table lists this clonotype with many counts. This chain connects TRBV28 to TRBJ1-2, with 7 bases matching TRBD1. Germline V gene sequence: CDR1 MDHEN, CDR2 SYDVKM. The CDR3 sequence is 13 residues long. After removal of 3 bases from V and 2 bases from J, the junction contained 0 bases not matched to a gene. The CDR3 sequence: CASSLGQNYGYTF. CDR3 coding DNA: TGTGCCAGCAGTTTGGGACAGAACTATGGCTACACCTTC.

This sequence joins TRBV4-1 and TRBJ1-5; D is perhaps TRBD1 (5 bases). Per the germline V gene, CDR1 is MGHRA and CDR2 is YSYEKL. CDR3 length: 15 residues. V lost 0 bases and J 8 bases, leaving 14 bases between the germline ends. The chain's CDR3 is CASSQDGAGTEPQHF. In DNA form, the CDR3 reads TGCGCCAGCAGCCAAGATGGGGCAGGCACGGAGCCCCAGCATTTT.

This clonotype was counted at least ten times. This chain uses TRBV7-6 with TRBJ2-4, with TRBD2 as a possible D gene (6 bases). Trimming left V 7 bases short and J 4 bases short, with 14 bases between. CDR3 size: 14 residues. Germline CDR1 reads SGHVS; CDR2 reads FNYEAQ. CDR3 amino acids: CASNLPREKNIQYF. The DNA for the CDR3 is TGTGCCAGCAACTTGCCCCGGGAGAAAAACATTCAGTACTTC.

This clonotype was observed many times. The rearrangement joins TRBV19 to TRBJ1-1; D possibly corresponds to TRBD1 (5 bases). CDR1 and CDR2 from the germline V gene are LNHDA and SQIVND (reference sequence). The CDR3 covers 17 residues. Trimming stripped 5 bases from V and 4 bases from J, with 23 bases between. CDR3 amino acids: CASSPLRGGSGGTEAFF. Written as DNA, the CDR3 is TGTGCCAGTAGTCCACTCCGGGGAGGGAGCGGGGGCACTGAAGCTTTCTTT.

This clonotype was counted many times. The chain carries TRBV11-2 and TRBJ1-1; TRBD1 agrees at 8 bases. Germline loops: CDR1 SGHAT, CDR2 FQNNGV. CDR3 length equals 12 residues. V lost 1 base and J lost 10; bases outside the gene matches: 2. In DNA, the CDR3 is TGTGCCAGCAGCTTAGTGACAGGGGTAGCTTTCTTT. Translated, it gives CASSLVTGVAFF.

This clonotype was recorded only once. The chain links TRBV20-1 to TRBJ2-2, with 7 bases lining up with TRBD2. The trim removed 1 base at V and 5 bases at J, leaving 4 bases unmatched. The CDR3 has 14 amino acids. Germline V gives CDR1 DFQATT, CDR2 SNEGSKA (reference sequence). The chain's CDR3 is CSARGGLETGELFF. CDR3 DNA: TGCAGTGCTAGAGGAGGACTAGAGACCGGGGAGCTGTTTTTT.

This clonotype appeared once. V is TRBV5-6 and J is TRBJ1-5, with 10 bases aligning to TRBD1. Germline V lookup: CDR1 SGHDT, CDR2 YYEEEE. V dropped 2 bases and J dropped 7; count of bases not matched to a gene: 3. The CDR3 is 14 residues long. The CDR3 region is CASSFGTGEQPQHF. Here the CDR3 DNA reads TGTGCCAGCAGCTTTGGGACAGGGGAGCAGCCCCAGCATTTT.

This clonotype occurred many times. This chain joins TRBV11-2 and TRBJ1-1; D is unresolved. The V gene lost 5 bases and the J gene lost 0 bases, with 13 bases spanning the gap. The CDR3 is 15 residues long. Per the germline V gene, CDR1 is SGHAT and CDR2 is FQNNGV. The DNA of the CDR3 is TGTGCCAGCAGCCTAGGTCCAGCCATGAACACTGAAGCTTTCTTT. This translates into CASSLGPAMNTEAFF.

This clonotype has more than one count but fewer than ten. Being one base from a much bigger clone, this may be a read error. The V gene is TRBV5-1, the J gene TRBJ2-5; 7 nucleotides align to TRBD1. CDR3 length: 15 residues. The V gene's germline CDR1 is SGHRS and CDR2 YFSETQ. The CDR3 DNA is TGCGCCAGCGGCTTGCCACAACAGGGGAAAGAGACCCAGTACTTC. Protein product: CASGLPQQGKETQYF.

This clonotype was recorded many times. The chain joins TRBV5-5 to TRBJ2-5; D is unresolved. Germline CDR1 and CDR2: SGHKS and YYEKEE (reference sequence). V was pared by 1 base and J by 3 bases, with 10 bases between. The CDR3 runs 14 residues. The CDR3 DNA is TGTGCCAGCAGCTTGAATGTCCAGAAAGAGACCCAGTACTTC. It is translated as CASSLNVQKETQYF. Looking up the rest from reference TRBV5-5 and TRBJ2-5 gives the full variable domain: DAGVTQSPTHLIKTRGQQVTLRCSPISGHKSVSWYQQVLGQGPQFIFQYYEKEERGRGNFPDRFSARQFPNYSSELNVNALLLGDSALYLCASSLNVQKETQYFGPGTRLLVL.

Worth noting for this clonotype: This may arise from a read error, as a much more abundant clone is one base away. No conserved phenylalanine or tryptophan is present at the end of the CDR3, so a read error is the likely explanation. DNA of the CDR3: TGTGCCAGCTCACCAAACTCTGTGGGGGCCAACACTGAAGCTTTCTCT. Translation: CASSPNSVGANTEAFS. This chain uses TRBV18 with TRBJ1-1, with D maybe TRBD1 (6 bases). This CDR3 is 16 amino acids long. V was trimmed by 2 bases and J by 2 bases, leaving 15 bases between them. The V gene's germline CDR1 is KGHSH and CDR2 LQKENI.

This clonotype was recorded once. The chain uses TRBV2 and TRBJ2-2; TRBD2 matches 7 bases. Per germline, CDR1 SNHLY and CDR2 FYNNEI. This CDR3 has 15 residues. The V gene end was trimmed by 6 bases and the J gene end by 0 bases; junction bases not matched to a gene: 4. CDR3 coding DNA: TGTGCCAGCAGGCAGACTAGCCCGAACACCGGGGAGCTGTTTTTT. Its translation is CASRQTSPNTGELFF.

This clonotype has at least ten counts. The rearrangement uses TRBV6-5 and TRBJ1-2; 7 nucleotides line up with TRBD1. The V gene's germline CDR1 is MNHEY and CDR2 SVGAGI. The junction had 11 bases not matched to a gene; V was cut back by 2 bases and J by 8 bases. This CDR3 comprises 15 residues. CDR3 in DNA: TGTGCCAGCAGTTACGGGCCCAACAGGGGAACCGGCTACACCTTC. Its protein product is CASSYGPNRGTGYTF.

For this clonotype: A read error is possible here, since a much larger clone lies one base away. The chain combines TRBV11-2 with TRBJ1-4, with a possible D match to TRBD1 (6 bases). Trimming removed 5 bases from V and 8 bases from J, with 18 bases in between. This CDR3 contains 15 residues. Germline assignment: CDR1 SGHAT and CDR2 FQNNGV. The DNA for the CDR3 is TGTGCCAGCAGCAAGAAGGCCGGGACATCCGAAAAACTGTTTTTT. It translates to CASSKKAGTSEKLFF.

The chain is built from TRBV5-1 and TRBJ2-2; D remains ambiguous. V lost 2 bases and J 2 bases, leaving 13 bases between the germline ends. Germline V gene sequence: CDR1 SGHRS, CDR2 YFSETQ. This CDR3 contains 16 residues. DNA of the CDR3: TGCGCCAGCAGCTTTAGCAGCCTCTCAAACACCGGGGAGCTGTTTTTT. Its protein product is CASSFSSLSNTGELFF.

This clonotype was counted a few times. The chain joins TRBV3-1 to TRBJ2-7; no definite D call. The germline V gene has CDR1 LGHDT and CDR2 YNNKEL (reference sequence). This CDR3 is 12 amino acids long. V lost 3 bases and J lost 6, with 9 bases in between. Here the CDR3 DNA reads TGTGCCAGCAGCCATTCCGGGCGCGAGCAGTACTTC. This sequence encodes CASSHSGREQYF.

This clonotype was counted ten times or more. The CDR3 reads CASSSWAQGNEQFF. DNA of the CDR3: TGTGCCAGCAGTTCGTGGGCGCAGGGAAATGAGCAGTTCTTC. The chain recombines TRBV12-3 or TRBV12-4 with TRBJ2-1; TRBD1 might be the D (5 bases). The CDR3 runs to 14 residues. V was shortened by 4 bases and J by 7 bases, with 14 bases between the two germline ends.

The chain links TRBV29-1 to TRBJ1-3; no reliable D call. V was shortened by 5 bases and J by 4 bases, with 9 bases between the two germline ends. This CDR3 has 12 residues. In germline, CDR1 is SQVTM, CDR2 ANQGSEA. CDR3: CSVTEVGNTIYF. Here the CDR3 DNA reads TGCAGCGTTACGGAGGTGGGAAACACCATATATTTT.